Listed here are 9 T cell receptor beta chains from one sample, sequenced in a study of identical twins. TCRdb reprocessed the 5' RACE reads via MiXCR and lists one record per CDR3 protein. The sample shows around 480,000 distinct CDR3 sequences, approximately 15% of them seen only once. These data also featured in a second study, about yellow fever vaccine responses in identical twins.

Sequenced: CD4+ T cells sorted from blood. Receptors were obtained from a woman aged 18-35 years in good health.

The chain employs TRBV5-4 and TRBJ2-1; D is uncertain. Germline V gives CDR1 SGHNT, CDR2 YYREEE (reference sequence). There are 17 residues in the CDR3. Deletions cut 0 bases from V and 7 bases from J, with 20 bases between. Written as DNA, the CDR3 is TGTGCCAGCAGCTTGGGGGTCCGGACCCAGCTAAATAATGAGCAGTTCTTC. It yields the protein CASSLGVRTQLNNEQFF. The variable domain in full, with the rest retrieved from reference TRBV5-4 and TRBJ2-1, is ETGVTQSPTHLIKTRGQQVTLRCSSQSGHNTVSWYQQALGQGPQFIFQYYREEENGRGNFPPRFSGLQFPNYSSELNVNALELDDSALYLCASSLGVRTQLNNEQFFGPGTRLTVL.

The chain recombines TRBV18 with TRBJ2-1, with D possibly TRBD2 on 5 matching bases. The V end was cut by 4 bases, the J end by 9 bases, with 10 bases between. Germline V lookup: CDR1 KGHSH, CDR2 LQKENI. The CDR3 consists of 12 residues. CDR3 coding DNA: TGTGCCAGCTCACGGGGAGTCCGTGAGCAGTTCTTC. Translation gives CASSRGVREQFF.

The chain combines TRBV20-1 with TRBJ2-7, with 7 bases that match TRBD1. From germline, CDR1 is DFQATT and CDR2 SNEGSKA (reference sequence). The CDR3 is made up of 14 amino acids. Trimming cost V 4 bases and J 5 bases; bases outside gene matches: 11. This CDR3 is CSAKQGSSTNEQYF. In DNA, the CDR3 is TGCAGTGCTAAACAGGGGTCCTCCACCAACGAGCAGTACTTC.

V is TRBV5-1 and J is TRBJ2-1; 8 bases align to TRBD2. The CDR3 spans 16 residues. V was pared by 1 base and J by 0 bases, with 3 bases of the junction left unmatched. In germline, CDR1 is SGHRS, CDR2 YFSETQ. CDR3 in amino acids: CASSLKREGSYNEQFF. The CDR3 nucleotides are TGCGCCAGCAGCTTGAAACGGGAGGGCTCCTACAATGAGCAGTTCTTC.

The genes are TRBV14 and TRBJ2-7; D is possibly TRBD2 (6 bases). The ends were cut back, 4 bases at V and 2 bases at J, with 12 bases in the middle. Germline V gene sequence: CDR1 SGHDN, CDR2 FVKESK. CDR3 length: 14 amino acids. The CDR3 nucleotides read TGTGCCAGCAGCCCTTGGGGCGGGACCTACGAGCAGTACTTC. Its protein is CASSPWGGTYEQYF.

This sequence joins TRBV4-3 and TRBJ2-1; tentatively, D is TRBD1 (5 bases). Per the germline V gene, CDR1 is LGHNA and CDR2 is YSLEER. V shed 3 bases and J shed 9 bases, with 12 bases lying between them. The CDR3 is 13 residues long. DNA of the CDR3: TGCGCCAGCAGCCAGAGGTGGACAACTGAGCAGTTCTTC. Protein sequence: CASSQRWTTEQFF.

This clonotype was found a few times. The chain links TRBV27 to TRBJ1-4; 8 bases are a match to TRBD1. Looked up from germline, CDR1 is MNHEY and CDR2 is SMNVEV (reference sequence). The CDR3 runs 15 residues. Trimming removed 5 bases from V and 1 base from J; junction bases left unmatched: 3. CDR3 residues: CASSPRGRTNEKLFF. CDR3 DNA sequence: TGTGCCAGCAGTCCCAGGGGGCGAACTAATGAAAAACTGTTTTTT.

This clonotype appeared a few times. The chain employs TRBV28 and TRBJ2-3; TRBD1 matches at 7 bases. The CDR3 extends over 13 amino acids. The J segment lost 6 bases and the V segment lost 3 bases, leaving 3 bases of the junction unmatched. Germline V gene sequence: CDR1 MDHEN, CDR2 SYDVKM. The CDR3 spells CASSFRGSDTQYF. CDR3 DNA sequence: TGTGCCAGCAGTTTCAGGGGGTCGGATACGCAGTATTTT.

The CDR3 DNA follows: TGCAGTGCTAGAGATATGGCTAGCGGGTTGCCGAACACCGGGGAGCTGTTTTTT. This sequence encodes CSARDMASGLPNTGELFF. The genes are TRBV20-1 and TRBJ2-2; TRBD2 agrees at 8 bases. V gave up 0 bases and J gave up 0 bases; unmatched junction bases: 9. CDR1 and CDR2 from the germline V gene are DFQATT and SNEGSKA (reference sequence). The CDR3 runs 18 residues.